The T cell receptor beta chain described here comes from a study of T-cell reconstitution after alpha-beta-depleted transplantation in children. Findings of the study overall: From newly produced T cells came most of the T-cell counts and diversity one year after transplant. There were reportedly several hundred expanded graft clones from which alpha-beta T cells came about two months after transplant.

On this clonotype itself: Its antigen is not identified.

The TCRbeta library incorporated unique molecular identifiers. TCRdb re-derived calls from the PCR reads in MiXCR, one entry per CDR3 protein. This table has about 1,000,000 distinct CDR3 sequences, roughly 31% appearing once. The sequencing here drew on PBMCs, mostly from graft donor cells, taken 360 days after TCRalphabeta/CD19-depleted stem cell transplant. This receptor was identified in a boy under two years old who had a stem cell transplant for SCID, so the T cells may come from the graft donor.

The CDR3 reads CSARDAVPSQYF. DNA for the CDR3: TGCAGTGCTAGAGATGCCGTCCCCTCCCAGTACTTC. The rearrangement links TRBV20-1 to TRBJ2-5; unclear D gene. Trimming left V 0 bases short and J 9 bases short, with 11 bases between. This CDR3 spans 12 amino acids. Per the germline V gene, CDR1 is DFQATT and CDR2 is SNEGSKA (reference sequence).